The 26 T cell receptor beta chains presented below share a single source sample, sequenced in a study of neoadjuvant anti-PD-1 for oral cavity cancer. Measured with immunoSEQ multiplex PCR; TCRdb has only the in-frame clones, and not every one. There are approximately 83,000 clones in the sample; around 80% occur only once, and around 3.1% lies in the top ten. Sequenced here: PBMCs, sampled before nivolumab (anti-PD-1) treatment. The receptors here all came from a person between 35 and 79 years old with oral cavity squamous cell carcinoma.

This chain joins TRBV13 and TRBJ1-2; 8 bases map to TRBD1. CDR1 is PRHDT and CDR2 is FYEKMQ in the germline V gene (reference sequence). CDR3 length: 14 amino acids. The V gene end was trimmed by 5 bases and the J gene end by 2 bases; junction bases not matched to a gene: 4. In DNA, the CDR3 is TGTGCCAGCAGCCACGGGACAGGCAACTATGGCTACACCTTC. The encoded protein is CASSHGTGNYGYTF. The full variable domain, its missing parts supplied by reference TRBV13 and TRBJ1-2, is AAGVIQSPRHLIKEKRETATLKCYPIPRHDTVYWYQQGPGQDPQFLISFYEKMQSDKGSIPDRFSAQQFSDYHSELNMSSLELGDSALYFCASSHGTGNYGYTFGSGTRLTVV.

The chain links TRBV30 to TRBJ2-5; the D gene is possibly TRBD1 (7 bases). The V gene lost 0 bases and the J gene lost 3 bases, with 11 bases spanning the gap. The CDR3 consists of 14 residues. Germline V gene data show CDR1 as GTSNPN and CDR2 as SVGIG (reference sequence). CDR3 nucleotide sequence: TGTGCCTGGAGTGTAGGAGGGGGCAAAGAGACCCAGTACTTC. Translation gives CAWSVGGGKETQYF. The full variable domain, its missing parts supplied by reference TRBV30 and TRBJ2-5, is SQTIHQWPATLVQPVGSPLSLECTVEGTSNPNLYWYRQAAGRGLQLLFYSVGIGQISSEVPQNLSASRPQDRQFILSSKKLLLSDSGFYLCAWSVGGGKETQYFGPGTRLLVL.

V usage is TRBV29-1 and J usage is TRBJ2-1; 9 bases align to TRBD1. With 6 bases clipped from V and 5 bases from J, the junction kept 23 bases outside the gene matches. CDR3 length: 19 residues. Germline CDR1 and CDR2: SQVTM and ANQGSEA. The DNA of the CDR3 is TGCAGCGTCGACCGGACAGGGGACGCCTTGGCGGAGGGGGACAATGAGCAGTTCTTC. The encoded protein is CSVDRTGDALAEGDNEQFF.

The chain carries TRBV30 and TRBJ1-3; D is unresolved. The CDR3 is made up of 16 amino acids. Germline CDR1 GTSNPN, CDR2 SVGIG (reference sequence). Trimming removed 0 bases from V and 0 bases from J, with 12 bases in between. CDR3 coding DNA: TGTGCCTGGAGTGTAAGACCCCTAAGCTCTGGAAACACCATATATTTT. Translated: CAWSVRPLSSGNTIYF. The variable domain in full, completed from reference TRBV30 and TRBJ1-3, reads SQTIHQWPATLVQPVGSPLSLECTVEGTSNPNLYWYRQAAGRGLQLLFYSVGIGQISSEVPQNLSASRPQDRQFILSSKKLLLSDSGFYLCAWSVRPLSSGNTIYFGEGSWLTVV.

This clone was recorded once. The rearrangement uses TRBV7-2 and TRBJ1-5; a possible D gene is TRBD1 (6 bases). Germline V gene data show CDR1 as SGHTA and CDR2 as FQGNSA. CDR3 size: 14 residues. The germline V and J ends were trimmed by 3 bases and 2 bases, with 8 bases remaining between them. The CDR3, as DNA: TGTGCCAGCAGCTTTTCAGGGGGCAATCAGCCCCAGCATTTT. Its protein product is CASSFSGGNQPQHF.

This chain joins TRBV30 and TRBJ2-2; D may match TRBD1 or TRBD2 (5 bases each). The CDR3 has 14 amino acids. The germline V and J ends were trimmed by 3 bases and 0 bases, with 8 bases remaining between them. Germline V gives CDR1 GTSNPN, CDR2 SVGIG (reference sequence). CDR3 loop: CAWRGTSNTGELFF. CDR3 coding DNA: TGTGCCTGGAGAGGGACCTCGAACACCGGGGAGCTGTTTTTT.

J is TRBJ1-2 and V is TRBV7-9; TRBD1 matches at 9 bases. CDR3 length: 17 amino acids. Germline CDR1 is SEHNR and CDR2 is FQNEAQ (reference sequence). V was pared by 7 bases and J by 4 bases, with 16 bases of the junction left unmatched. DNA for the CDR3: TGTGCCAGCACCTTCTCTTCAGGTGGACAGGGGATCTATGGCTACACCTTC. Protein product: CASTFSSGGQGIYGYTF.

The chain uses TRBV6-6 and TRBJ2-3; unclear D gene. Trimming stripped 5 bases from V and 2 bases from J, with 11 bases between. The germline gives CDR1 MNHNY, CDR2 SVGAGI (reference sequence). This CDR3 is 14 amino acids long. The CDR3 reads CASSPRRTTDTQYF. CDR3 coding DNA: TGTGCCAGCAGTCCCCGGAGAACCACAGATACGCAGTATTTT.

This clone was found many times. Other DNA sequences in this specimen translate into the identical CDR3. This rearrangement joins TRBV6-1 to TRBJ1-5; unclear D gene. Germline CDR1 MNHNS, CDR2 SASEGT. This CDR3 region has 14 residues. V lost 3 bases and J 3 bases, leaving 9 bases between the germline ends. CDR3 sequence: CASSEAGYNQPQHF. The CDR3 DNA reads TGTGCCAGCAGTGAGGCGGGTTACAATCAGCCCCAGCATTTT.

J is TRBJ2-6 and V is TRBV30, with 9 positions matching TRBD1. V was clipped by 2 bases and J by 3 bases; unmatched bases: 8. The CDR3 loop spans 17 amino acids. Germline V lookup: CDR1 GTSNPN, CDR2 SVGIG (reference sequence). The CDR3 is CAWSRDRVSLGANVLTF. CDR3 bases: TGTGCCTGGAGTCGGGACAGGGTTTCCCTTGGGGCCAACGTCCTGACTTTC.

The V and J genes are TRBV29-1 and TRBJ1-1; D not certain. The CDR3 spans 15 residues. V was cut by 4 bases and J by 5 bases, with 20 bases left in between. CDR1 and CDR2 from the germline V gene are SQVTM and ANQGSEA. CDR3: CSVGVVALRKTEAFF. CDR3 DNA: TGCAGCGTTGGGGTGGTTGCACTAAGGAAGACTGAAGCTTTCTTT.

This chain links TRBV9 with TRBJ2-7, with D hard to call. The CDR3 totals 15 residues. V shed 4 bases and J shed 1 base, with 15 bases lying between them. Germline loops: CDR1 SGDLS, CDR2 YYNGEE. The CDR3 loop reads CASSRRAEKSYEQYF. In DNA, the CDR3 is TGTGCCAGCAGCCGTCGGGCCGAGAAGTCCTACGAGCAGTACTTC.

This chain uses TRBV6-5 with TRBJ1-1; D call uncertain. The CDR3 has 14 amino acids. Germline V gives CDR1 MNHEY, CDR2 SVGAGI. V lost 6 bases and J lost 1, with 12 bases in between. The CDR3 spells CASSKILPNTEAFF. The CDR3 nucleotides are TGTGCCAGCAGCAAAATTCTCCCGAACACTGAAGCTTTCTTT.

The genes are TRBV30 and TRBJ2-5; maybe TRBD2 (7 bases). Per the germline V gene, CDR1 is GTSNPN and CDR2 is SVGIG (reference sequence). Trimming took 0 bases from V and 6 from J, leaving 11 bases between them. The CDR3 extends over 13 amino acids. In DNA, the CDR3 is TGTGCCTGGAGTGTAAGGGGGGGCAAGACCCAGTACTTC. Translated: CAWSVRGGKTQYF.

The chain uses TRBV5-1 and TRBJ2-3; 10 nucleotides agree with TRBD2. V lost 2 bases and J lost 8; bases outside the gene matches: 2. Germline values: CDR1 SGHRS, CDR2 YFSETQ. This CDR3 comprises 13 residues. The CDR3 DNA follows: TGCGCCAGCAGCTTTGTAGCGGGAGGTACGCAGTATTTT. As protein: CASSFVAGGTQYF.

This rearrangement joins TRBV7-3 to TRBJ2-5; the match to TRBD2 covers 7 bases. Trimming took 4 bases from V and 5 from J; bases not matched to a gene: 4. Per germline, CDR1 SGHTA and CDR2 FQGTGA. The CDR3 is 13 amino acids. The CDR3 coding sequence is TGTGCCAGCAGCTGGTGGGAGGGTGAGACCCAGTACTTC. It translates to CASSWWEGETQYF.

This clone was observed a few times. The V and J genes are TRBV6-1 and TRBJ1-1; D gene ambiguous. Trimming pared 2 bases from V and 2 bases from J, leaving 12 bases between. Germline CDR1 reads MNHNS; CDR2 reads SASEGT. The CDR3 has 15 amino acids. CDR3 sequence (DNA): TGTGCCAGCAGTGAAAGCCGGGCCCTTAACACTGAAGCTTTCTTT. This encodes CASSESRALNTEAFF.

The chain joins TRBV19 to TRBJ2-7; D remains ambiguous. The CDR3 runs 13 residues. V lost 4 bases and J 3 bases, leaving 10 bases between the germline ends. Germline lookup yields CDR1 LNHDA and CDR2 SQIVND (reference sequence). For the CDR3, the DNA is TGTGCCAGTAGTACCACCCCGAGCTACGAGCAGTACTTC. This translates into CASSTTPSYEQYF.

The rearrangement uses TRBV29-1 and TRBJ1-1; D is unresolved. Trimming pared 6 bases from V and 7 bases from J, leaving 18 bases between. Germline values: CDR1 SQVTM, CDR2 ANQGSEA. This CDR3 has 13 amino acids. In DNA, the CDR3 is TGCAGCGTGAGCGCGGGGTCATCTGGTGAAGCTTTCTTT. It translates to CSVSAGSSGEAFF.

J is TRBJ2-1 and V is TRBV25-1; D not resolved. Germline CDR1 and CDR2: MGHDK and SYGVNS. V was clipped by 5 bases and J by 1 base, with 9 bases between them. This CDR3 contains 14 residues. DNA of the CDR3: TGTGCCAGCAGTCCTGACTGGTCCTACAATGAGCAGTTCTTC. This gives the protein CASSPDWSYNEQFF.

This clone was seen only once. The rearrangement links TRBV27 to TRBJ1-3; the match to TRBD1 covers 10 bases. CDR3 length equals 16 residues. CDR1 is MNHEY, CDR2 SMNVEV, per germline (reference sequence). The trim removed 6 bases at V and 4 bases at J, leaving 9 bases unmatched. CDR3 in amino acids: CASRPGTGDAGNTIYF. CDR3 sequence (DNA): TGTGCCAGCAGGCCCGGGACAGGGGACGCCGGAAACACCATATATTTT.

The DNA for the CDR3 is TGTGCCAGCAGTCCCTCCCTCGGTCCCTACAATGAGCAGTTCTTC. The encoded protein is CASSPSLGPYNEQFF. The chain combines TRBV6-5 with TRBJ2-1; D unresolved. The CDR3 totals 15 residues. From germline, CDR1 is MNHEY and CDR2 SVGAGI. Trimming left V 5 bases short and J 2 bases short, with 13 bases between.

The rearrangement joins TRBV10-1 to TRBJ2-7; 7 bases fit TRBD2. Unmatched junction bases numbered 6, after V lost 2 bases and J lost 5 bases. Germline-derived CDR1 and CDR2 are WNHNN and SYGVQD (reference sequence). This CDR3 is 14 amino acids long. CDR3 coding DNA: TGCGCCAGCAGTGAGACGCGGGAGTTTAACGAGCAGTACTTC. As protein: CASSETREFNEQYF.

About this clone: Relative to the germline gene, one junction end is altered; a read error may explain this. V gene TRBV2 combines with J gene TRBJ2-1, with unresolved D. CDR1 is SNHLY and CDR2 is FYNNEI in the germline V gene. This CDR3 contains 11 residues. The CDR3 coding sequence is TGTGCCAGCAGTCAAGCTGATGAGCAGTTCTTC. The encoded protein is CASSQADEQFF.

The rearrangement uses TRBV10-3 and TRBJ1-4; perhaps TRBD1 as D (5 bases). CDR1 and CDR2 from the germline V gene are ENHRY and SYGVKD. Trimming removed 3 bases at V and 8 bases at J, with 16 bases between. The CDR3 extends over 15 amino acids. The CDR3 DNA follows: TGTGCCATCAGTGAATATGGGACCGGAAACGAAAAACTGTTTTTT. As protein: CAISEYGTGNEKLFF.

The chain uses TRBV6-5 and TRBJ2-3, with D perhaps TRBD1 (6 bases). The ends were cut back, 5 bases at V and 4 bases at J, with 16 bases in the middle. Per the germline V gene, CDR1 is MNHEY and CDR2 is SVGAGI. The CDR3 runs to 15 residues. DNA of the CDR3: TGTGCCAGCAGTCCCCACCGGACAGTCGCAGATACGCAGTATTTT. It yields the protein CASSPHRTVADTQYF.